This T cell receptor (beta chain) was captured by sequencing in a study of Ad26.COV2.S vaccination and SARS-CoV-2 variants. Study results and limitations: Recipients of either vaccine or placebo displayed similar breadth of non-spike TCRs. Greater spike-specific TCR breadth was seen in vaccine recipients than in placebo recipients.

Treatment: 15 to 20 received Ad26.COV2.S at low or high dose, single or two shots; several received placebo; per-sample allocation not given. Samples analyzed were those drawn on day 63 after the first vaccine or placebo injection. To note about this clone: The antigen remains undetermined.

Assay used: immunoSEQ multiplex PCR; TCRdb lists only in-frame clones, some missing. This sample carries fewer than 400,000 clones, approximately 86% of them seen once, and the ten largest clones take approximately 1.9%. Germline lookup yields CDR1 SGHTA and CDR2 FQGNSA. This CDR3 has 15 amino acids. V was clipped by 5 bases and J by 4 bases, with 14 bases between them. Sequencing used peripheral blood, obtained in a trial of Ad26.COV2.S vaccine versus placebo. The receptor was isolated from a person aged 18-60 years who received the Ad26.COV2.S COVID-19 vaccine or a placebo. The rearrangement uses TRBV7-2 and TRBJ1-4; D uncertain. CDR3 sequence (DNA): TGTGCCAGCAGCCTTTCCTTAGGGATTAATGAAAAACTGTTTTTT. It yields the protein CASSLSLGINEKLFF.